The T cell receptor (beta chain) described here comes from a study of Tregs in tolerant kidney transplant recipients. The length of the CDR3 is 15 residues. The V gene lost 1 base and the J gene lost 5 bases, with 14 bases spanning the gap. Per the germline V gene, CDR1 is SGHAT and CDR2 is FQNNGV. The protocol was immunoSEQ multiplex PCR, while the TCRdb copy is restricted to in-frame clones and leaves out a portion. The profile shows tens of thousands of clones, 90% to 95% of them singletons. This chain uses TRBV11-2 with TRBJ2-5, with D maybe TRBD1 (5 bases). The origin of this receptor is a human donor in good health. Material: CD8+ T cells from blood. The chain's CDR3 is CASSLVHRSGETQYF. As DNA, the CDR3 is TGTGCCAGCAGCTTAGTGCACAGATCAGGGGAGACCCAGTACTTC.